The 20 T cell receptor beta chains below come from one sample, sequenced in a study of shared clonotypes between healthy human individuals. TCRdb keeps only in-frame clones here, not all; method: immunoSEQ multiplex PCR. This sample has about 2.3 million clones, with more than 80% found just once. The specimen sequenced was naive CD4+ T cells from PBMCs. As to subset: CD45RA+ positively selected. These receptors originate from a man between 18 and 35 years old in good health. Some clones in this sample may be carry-over from other donors' samples.

The J gene is TRBJ2-7, the V gene TRBV5-1, with 11 nucleotides matching TRBD1. Germline values: CDR1 SGHRS, CDR2 YFSETQ. This CDR3 has 14 residues. V trimming: 2 bases; J trimming: 6 bases; junction bases outside the gene matches: 4. The CDR3 bases are TGCGCCAGCAGCTTTGGGACAGGGGGTTTCGAGCAGTACTTC. Protein sequence: CASSFGTGGFEQYF.

CDR3 coding DNA: TGTGCCAGCAGCTTGTCTAGAGTGGCAGATACGCAGTATTTT. It yields the protein CASSLSRVADTQYF. The chain combines TRBV7-3 with TRBJ2-3; no clear D. V lost 3 bases to trimming and J lost 4 bases, with 11 bases between them. Germline loops: CDR1 SGHTA, CDR2 FQGTGA. This CDR3 contains 14 residues.

The rearrangement joins TRBV5-8 to TRBJ2-7; 12 nucleotides line up with TRBD1. The CDR3 loop spans 13 amino acids. J lost 5 bases, V lost 4 bases, and 1 base had no gene match. Germline V gives CDR1 SGHTS, CDR2 YDEGEE. The DNA for the CDR3 is TGTGCCAGCAGCCGGGACAGGGGGCACGAGCAGTACTTC. This codes for CASSRDRGHEQYF. Combining the CDR3 with reference TRBV5-8 and TRBJ2-7 gives the whole variable domain EAGVTQSPTHLIKTRGQQATLRCSPISGHTSVYWYQQALGLGLQFLLWYDEGEERNRGNFPPRFSGRQFPNYSSELNVNALELEDSALYLCASSRDRGHEQYFGPGTRLTVT.

This chain uses TRBV28 with TRBJ2-3; 7 bases are shared with TRBD2. The CDR3 has 14 amino acids. Germline CDR1 and CDR2: MDHEN and SYDVKM. Losses at the gene ends were 10 bases for V and 4 bases for J; bases not matched to a gene: 11. This chain's CDR3 is CATGGSSGSDTQYF. In DNA form, the CDR3 reads TGTGCCACCGGGGGGTCTAGCGGCTCAGATACGCAGTATTTT.

V and J are TRBV5-4 and TRBJ2-1, with D possibly being TRBD1 or TRBD2 (5 bases each). V dropped 3 bases and J dropped 12 bases, with 22 bases sitting between them. Germline V gene sequence: CDR1 SGHNT, CDR2 YYREEE (reference sequence). The CDR3 is made up of 15 amino acids. Written as DNA, the CDR3 is TGTGCCAGCAGCTCAGGGACCGGGACCTCCGTCCTGCAGTTCTTC. This gives the protein CASSSGTGTSVLQFF.

Here the CDR3 reads CASSYSVGQRQLFF. CDR3 nucleotides: TGTGCCAGCAGTTACTCGGTCGGACAGAGGCAACTGTTTTTT. This chain joins TRBV6-5 and TRBJ1-4, with D possibly being TRBD1 (6 bases). The V end was cut by 0 bases, the J end by 12 bases, with 14 bases between. CDR1 MNHEY and CDR2 SVGAGI come from the germline V gene. This CDR3 has 14 residues.

The rearrangement links TRBV15 to TRBJ2-7; D assignment may be TRBD1 or TRBD2 (6 bases each). The germline V gene encodes CDR1 LNHNV and CDR2 YYDKDF (reference sequence). V was clipped by 5 bases and J by 7 bases, with 18 bases between them. The CDR3 has 14 residues. CDR3 sequence: CATSPEGGIEEQYF. CDR3 in DNA: TGTGCCACCAGCCCCGAGGGGGGAATTGAGGAGCAGTACTTC.

The chain joins TRBV7-8 to TRBJ1-1, with 7 nucleotides matching TRBD1. CDR3 length: 17 amino acids. Germline CDR1 SGHVS, CDR2 FQNEAQ. Trimming removed 5 bases from V and 5 bases from J; junction bases left unmatched: 17. CDR3 sequence: CASSPLGGGVRQTEAFF. DNA of the CDR3: TGTGCCAGCAGCCCACTCGGAGGGGGCGTTAGACAAACTGAAGCTTTCTTT. Full variable domain (missing parts from reference TRBV7-8 and TRBJ1-1): GAGVSQSPRYKVAKRGQDVALRCDPISGHVSLFWYQQALGQGPEFLTYFQNEAQLDKSGLPSDRFFAERPEGSVSTLKIQRTQQEDSAVYLCASSPLGGGVRQTEAFFGQGTRLTVV.

The V gene is TRBV2, the J gene TRBJ2-7, with 12 bases matching TRBD1. The CDR3 is 15 amino acids. The V segment lost 1 base and the J segment 7 bases; nucleotides outside the gene matches: 5. Germline-derived CDR1 and CDR2 are SNHLY and FYNNEI. CDR3 region: CASSEGDRGPWEQYF. CDR3 coding DNA: TGTGCCAGCAGTGAAGGGGACAGGGGGCCCTGGGAGCAGTACTTC. Based on the CDR3 plus reference TRBV2 and TRBJ2-7, the full variable domain is EPEVTQTPSHQVTQMGQEVILRCVPISNHLYFYWYRQILGQKVEFLVSFYNNEISEKSEIFDDQFSVERPDGSNFTLKIRSTKLEDSAMYFCASSEGDRGPWEQYFGPGTRLTVT.

The chain has TRBV7-9 and TRBJ1-5; D may be TRBD1 (6 bases). The CDR3 covers 15 residues. Germline lookup yields CDR1 SEHNR and CDR2 FQNEAQ (reference sequence). The germline V and J ends were trimmed by 7 bases and 5 bases, with 18 bases remaining between them. The chain's CDR3 is CASTAGGALDQPQHF. CDR3 nucleotides: TGTGCCAGCACCGCGGGGGGGGCCCTAGATCAGCCCCAGCATTTT. The full variable domain, its missing parts supplied by reference TRBV7-9 and TRBJ1-5, is DTGVSQNPRHKITKRGQNVTFRCDPISEHNRLYWYRQTLGQGPEFLTYFQNEAQLEKSRLLSDRFSAERPKGSFSTLEIQRTEQGDSAMYLCASTAGGALDQPQHFGDGTRLSIL.

This clone appeared once. The chain combines TRBV14 with TRBJ2-2; unclear D gene. CDR3 size: 16 residues. V lost 4 bases and J 0 bases, leaving 12 bases between the germline ends. The V gene's germline CDR1 is SGHDN and CDR2 FVKESK. CDR3 residues: CASSLQYTSNTGELFF. The CDR3 DNA reads TGTGCCAGCAGCCTTCAGTACACATCGAACACCGGGGAGCTGTTTTTT.

The V and J genes are TRBV28 and TRBJ1-3; D call uncertain. Germline V gene sequence: CDR1 MDHEN, CDR2 SYDVKM. The CDR3 spans 15 residues. Trimming stripped 3 bases from V and 5 bases from J, with 14 bases between. CDR3 sequence: CASSFKGLRRNTIYF. The CDR3 bases are TGTGCCAGCAGTTTTAAGGGTTTGAGACGAAACACCATATATTTT.

The chain is built from TRBV10-3 and TRBJ1-5; D is uncertain. Trimming stripped 6 bases from V and 4 bases from J, with 7 bases between. CDR1 and CDR2 from the germline V gene are ENHRY and SYGVKD. The CDR3 has 12 residues. As DNA, the CDR3 is TGTGCCATCAGACAAGGTAATCAGCCCCAGCATTTT. Translating it yields CAIRQGNQPQHF.

This clone was counted between two and nine times. The rearrangement joins TRBV30 to TRBJ1-1; no definite D call. V was pared by 7 bases and J by 5 bases, with 17 bases between. This CDR3 spans 13 amino acids. The germline V gene encodes CDR1 GTSNPN and CDR2 SVGIG (reference sequence). This CDR3 reads CASLRDLATEAFF. CDR3 coding DNA: TGTGCCTCCTTGCGTGACCTGGCTACTGAAGCTTTCTTT.

This chain uses TRBV5-4 with TRBJ1-3, with TRBD1 identical over 7 bases. This CDR3 region has 14 residues. Germline assignment: CDR1 SGHNT and CDR2 YYREEE (reference sequence). Losses at the gene ends were 6 bases for V and 4 bases for J; bases not matched to a gene: 7. The CDR3 DNA follows: TGTGCCAGCACAATGGACAGGAGAGGAAACACCATATATTTT. The encoded protein is CASTMDRRGNTIYF.

This sequence joins TRBV2 and TRBJ2-1; 11 positions agree with TRBD2. J lost 5 bases, V lost 7 bases, and 4 bases had no gene match. Germline lookup yields CDR1 SNHLY and CDR2 FYNNEI. The CDR3 contains 14 residues. DNA for the CDR3: TGTGCCAGCAAGACTAGCGGGAATCACAATGAGCAGTTCTTC. This encodes CASKTSGNHNEQFF.

In nucleotides, the CDR3 is TGTGCCAGCAGCCAGGGGACTAGCGGGAGCTGGGCCAATGAGCAGTTCTTC. Amino acid sequence: CASSQGTSGSWANEQFF. The V and J genes are TRBV5-4 and TRBJ2-1; 14 bases agree with TRBD2. This CDR3 has 17 residues. Germline lookup yields CDR1 SGHNT and CDR2 YYREEE (reference sequence). V lost 4 bases, J lost 6 bases, and 9 bases stayed unmatched.

Details on this clone: This sample also contains other DNA sequences that code for the same CDR3. V usage is TRBV6-5 and J usage is TRBJ1-1; D call uncertain. The V and J ends lost 0 bases and 5 bases respectively, with 13 bases between them. Germline V gives CDR1 MNHEY, CDR2 SVGAGI. CDR3 length: 15 residues. Here the CDR3 DNA reads TGTGCCAGCAGTTACTCGGGCGTCGGCGGGACTGAAGCTTTCTTT. This sequence encodes CASSYSGVGGTEAFF.

V usage is TRBV6-6 and J usage is TRBJ2-7, with D unclear. Per the germline V gene, CDR1 is MNHNY and CDR2 is SVGAGI (reference sequence). The CDR3 has 16 residues. Trimming cost V 0 bases and J 1 base, with 13 bases left between them. The CDR3 sequence: CASSYSRQISSYEQYF. CDR3 nucleotide sequence: TGTGCCAGCAGTTACTCGAGGCAGATAAGTTCCTACGAGCAGTACTTC.

The J gene is TRBJ1-2, the V gene TRBV30, with TRBD1 as a possible D gene (6 bases). Looked up from germline, CDR1 is GTSNPN and CDR2 is SVGIG (reference sequence). The V and J ends lost 2 bases and 4 bases respectively, with 14 bases between them. This CDR3 has 14 amino acids. CDR3 protein: CAWSLAGGPYGYTF. The CDR3 DNA is TGTGCCTGGAGTCTAGCGGGGGGGCCCTATGGCTACACCTTC. The whole variable domain, remainder taken from reference TRBV30 and TRBJ1-2, is SQTIHQWPATLVQPVGSPLSLECTVEGTSNPNLYWYRQAAGRGLQLLFYSVGIGQISSEVPQNLSASRPQDRQFILSSKKLLLSDSGFYLCAWSLAGGPYGYTFGSGTRLTVV.